This TCR beta chain was captured by sequencing in a study of cytomegalovirus exposure and HLA in healthy donors. The PCR employed 60 Vbeta primers together with 13 Jbeta primers. Assay: immunoSEQ multiplex PCR; the TCRdb copy retains only in-frame clones and omits some. Counted here are about 61,000 clones, more than 70% occurring once; the ten biggest clones make up about 51%. This TCR came from a man aged 45-65 years in good health and CMV-seropositive. Material for sequencing was PBMCs.

The CDR3 spells CASRNKGGIAKNIQYF. CDR3 DNA: TGTGCCAGCAGAAATAAGGGAGGGATAGCCAAAAACATTCAGTACTTC. This chain joins TRBV28 and TRBJ2-4, with 7 bases aligning to TRBD2. Looked up from germline, CDR1 is MDHEN and CDR2 is SYDVKM. V lost 6 bases, J lost 0 bases, and 8 bases stayed unmatched. This CDR3 contains 16 residues.